Listed below are T cell receptor beta chains from one sample, sequenced in a study of cytomegalovirus exposure and HLA in healthy donors. Sequencing was performed with immunoSEQ multiplex PCR; in TCRdb, only in-frame clones are kept and a portion is missing. This table has approximately 110,000 clones, around 77% appearing once. Material for sequencing was PBMCs. These TCRs come from a woman between 40 and 50 years old in good health and CMV-seropositive. Each CDR3 is given with its conserved first and last residue. A D gene is named only where the DNA matches it firmly. Size is omitted from some rows. Given values are once, few, many or a class for expanded clones.

D | J | size | V | CDR3 | DNA
NA | TRBJ2-2 | NA | TRBV5-1 | CASSFQGGSDTGELFF | TGCGCCAGCAGCTTCCAGGGGGGATCGGACACCGGGGAGCTGTTTTTT
TRBD1 | TRBJ1-1 | NA | TRBV5-4 | CASSLGGGQGSAEAFF | TGTGCCAGCAGCTTGGGGGGGGGACAGGGATCCGCTGAAGCTTTCTTT
TRBD1 | TRBJ2-7 | NA | TRBV15 | CATSREGQGSYEQYF | TGTGCCACCAGCAGAGAGGGACAGGGATCCTACGAGCAGTACTTC
NA | TRBJ1-6 | NA | TRBV7-9 | CASSSSGLYNSPLHF | TGTGCCAGCAGCTCCTCGGGACTGTATAATTCACCCCTCCACTTT
TRBD1 | TRBJ2-3 | NA | TRBV2 | CASGTGGTDTQYF | TGTGCCAGCGGGACAGGGGGCACAGATACGCAGTATTTT
NA | TRBJ2-6 | once | TRBV19 | CASTGGRNSGANVLTF | TGTGCCAGTACCGGGGGACGGAACTCTGGGGCCAACGTCCTGACTTTC
NA | TRBJ2-7 | NA | TRBV11-1 | CASSLRRGTDAYEQYF | TGTGCCAGCAGCTTAAGGCGTGGGACTGATGCCTACGAGCAGTACTTC
TRBD1 | TRBJ1-1 | NA | TRBV5-6 | CASSPGGSPEAFF | TGTGCCAGCAGCCCAGGGGGCTCTCCTGAAGCTTTCTTT
NA | TRBJ2-1 | once | TRBV19 | CASSSPAEGNEQFF | TGTGCCAGTAGTTCACCCGCGGAAGGCAATGAGCAGTTCTTC
NA | TRBJ1-6 | NA | TRBV6-5 | CASRGQPNSPLHF | TGTGCCAGCAGAGGACAGCCCAATTCACCCCTCCACTTT
TRBD1 | TRBJ1-3 | NA | TRBV19 | CASRDSYLGNTIYF | TGTGCCAGTCGGGACAGCTACCTTGGAAACACCATATATTTT
TRBD1 | TRBJ1-3 | NA | TRBV9 | CASSAPRQGAGNTIYF | TGTGCCAGCAGCGCGCCAAGACAGGGGGCTGGAAACACCATATATTTT
NA | TRBJ1-1 | few | TRBV2 | CARPTGTGSDLAFF | TGTGCCCGACCAACCGGGACTGGAAGCGATTTAGCTTTCTTT
TRBD2 | TRBJ2-5 | NA | TRBV2 | CASNIAGGLPQETQYF | TGTGCCAGCAATATAGCGGGAGGGCTTCCCCAAGAGACCCAGTACTTC
NA | TRBJ2-3 | few | TRBV15 | CATSRDGASTDTQYF | TGTGCCACCAGCAGAGATGGGGCTAGCACAGATACGCAGTATTTT
NA | TRBJ1-1 | NA | TRBV21-1 | CASSPRGQGRTEAFF | TGTGCCAGCAGCCCCCGCGGACAGGGGCGGACTGAAGCTTTCTTT
NA | TRBJ1-2 | NA | TRBV5-1 | CASNPGAGNYGYTF | TGCGCCAGCAATCCAGGAGCAGGGAACTATGGCTACACCTTC